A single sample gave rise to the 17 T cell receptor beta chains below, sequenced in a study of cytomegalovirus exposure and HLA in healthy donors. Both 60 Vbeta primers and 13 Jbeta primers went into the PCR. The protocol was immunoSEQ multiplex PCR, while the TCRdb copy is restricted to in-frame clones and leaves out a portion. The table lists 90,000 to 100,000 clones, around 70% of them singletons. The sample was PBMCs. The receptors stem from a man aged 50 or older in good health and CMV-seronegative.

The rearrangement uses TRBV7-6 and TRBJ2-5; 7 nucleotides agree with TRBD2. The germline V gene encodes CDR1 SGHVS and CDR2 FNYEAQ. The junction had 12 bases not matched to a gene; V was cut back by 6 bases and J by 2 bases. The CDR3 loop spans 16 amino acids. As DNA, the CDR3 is TGTGCCAGCAGTCACACCTACGGGGGGAGACAAGAGACCCAGTACTTC. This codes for CASSHTYGGRQETQYF.

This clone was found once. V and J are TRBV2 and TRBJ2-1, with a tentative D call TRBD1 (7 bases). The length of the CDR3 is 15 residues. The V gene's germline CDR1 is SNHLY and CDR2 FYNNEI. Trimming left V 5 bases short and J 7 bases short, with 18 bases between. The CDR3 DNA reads TGTGCCAGCAGTAGATCGGGCAGGGGGGTTAATGAGCAGTTCTTC. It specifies CASSRSGRGVNEQFF.

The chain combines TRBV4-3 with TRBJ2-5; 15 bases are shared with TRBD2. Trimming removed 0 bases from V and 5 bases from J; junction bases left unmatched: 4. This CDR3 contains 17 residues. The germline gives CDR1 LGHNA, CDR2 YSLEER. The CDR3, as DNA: TGCGCCAGCAGCCAAGATGGACTAGCGGGGGGGCCCGAGACCCAGTACTTC. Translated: CASSQDGLAGGPETQYF.

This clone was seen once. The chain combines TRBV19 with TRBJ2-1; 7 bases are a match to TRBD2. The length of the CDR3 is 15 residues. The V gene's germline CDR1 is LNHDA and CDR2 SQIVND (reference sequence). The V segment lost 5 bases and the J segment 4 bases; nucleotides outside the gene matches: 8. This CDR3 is CASSATSDIYNEQFF. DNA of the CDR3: TGTGCCAGTAGTGCTACTAGCGACATATACAATGAGCAGTTCTTC.

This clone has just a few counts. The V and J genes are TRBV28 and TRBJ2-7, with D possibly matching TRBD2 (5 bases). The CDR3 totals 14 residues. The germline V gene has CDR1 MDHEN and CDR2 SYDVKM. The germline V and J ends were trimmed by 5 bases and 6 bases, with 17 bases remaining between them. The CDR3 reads CASSAVPPRGEQYF. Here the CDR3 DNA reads TGTGCCAGCAGTGCAGTTCCGCCCCGGGGCGAGCAGTACTTC.

CDR3 sequence (DNA): TGTGCCAGCAGTGAAGAGAGGGGCAGGGGATACGAGCAGTACTTC. Protein sequence: CASSEERGRGYEQYF. J is TRBJ2-5 and V is TRBV6-1; D might be TRBD1 (6 bases). The J call may not be correct, given that the DNA end is closer to TRBJ2-7. CDR3 length: 15 residues. Germline lookup yields CDR1 MNHNS and CDR2 SASEGT.

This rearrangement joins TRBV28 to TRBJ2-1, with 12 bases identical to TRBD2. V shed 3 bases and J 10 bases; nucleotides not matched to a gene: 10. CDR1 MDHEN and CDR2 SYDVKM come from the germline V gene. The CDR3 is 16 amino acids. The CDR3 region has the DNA TGTGCCAGCAGTTTTGGGCTAGCGGGAGGGCCAAGGGAGCAGTTCTTC. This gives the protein CASSFGLAGGPREQFF.

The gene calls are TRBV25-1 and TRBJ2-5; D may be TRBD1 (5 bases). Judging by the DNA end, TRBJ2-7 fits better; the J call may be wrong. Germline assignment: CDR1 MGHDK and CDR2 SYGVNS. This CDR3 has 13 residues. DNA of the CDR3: TGTGCCAGCAGCCCTGGGGCAGGGCACGAGCAGTACTTC. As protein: CASSPGAGHEQYF.

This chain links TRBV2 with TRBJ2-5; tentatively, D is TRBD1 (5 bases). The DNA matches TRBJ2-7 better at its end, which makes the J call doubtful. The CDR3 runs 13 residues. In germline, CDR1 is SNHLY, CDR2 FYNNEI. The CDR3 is CASIGAETYEQYF. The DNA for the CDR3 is TGTGCCAGCATTGGGGCTGAGACTTACGAGCAGTACTTC.

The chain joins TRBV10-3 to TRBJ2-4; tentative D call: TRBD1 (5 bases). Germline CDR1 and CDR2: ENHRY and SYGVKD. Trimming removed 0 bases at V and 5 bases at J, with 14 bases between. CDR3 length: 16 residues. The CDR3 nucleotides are TGTGCCATCAGTGAGTCTGGTCCTATAGGGGAAAACATTCAGTACTTC. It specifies CAISESGPIGENIQYF.

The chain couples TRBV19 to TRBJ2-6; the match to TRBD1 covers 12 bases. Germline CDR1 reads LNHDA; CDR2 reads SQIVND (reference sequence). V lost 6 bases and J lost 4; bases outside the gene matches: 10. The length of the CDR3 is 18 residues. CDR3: CASRNSGQGAGGANVLTF. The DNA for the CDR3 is TGTGCCAGTAGAAATTCGGGACAGGGGGCGGGGGGGGCCAACGTCCTGACTTTC.

In DNA, the CDR3 is TGTGCCAGCAGCTTGAGTTCCGTACTTCGGGATAATTCACCCCTCCACTTT. It encodes CASSLSSVLRDNSPLHF. V gene TRBV5-5 combines with J gene TRBJ1-6; D unresolved. The CDR3 is 17 residues long. With 1 base removed from V and 5 bases from J, the gap between germline ends came to 16 bases. The germline V gene has CDR1 SGHKS and CDR2 YYEKEE (reference sequence). The variable domain in full, completed from reference TRBV5-5 and TRBJ1-6, reads DAGVTQSPTHLIKTRGQQVTLRCSPISGHKSVSWYQQVLGQGPQFIFQYYEKEERGRGNFPDRFSARQFPNYSSELNVNALLLGDSALYLCASSLSSVLRDNSPLHFGNGTRLTVT.

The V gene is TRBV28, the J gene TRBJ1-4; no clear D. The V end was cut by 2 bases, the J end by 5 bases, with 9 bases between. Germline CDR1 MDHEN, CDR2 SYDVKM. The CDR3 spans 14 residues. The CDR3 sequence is CASSLGSGNEKLFF. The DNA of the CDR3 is TGTGCCAGCAGTTTAGGATCGGGGAATGAAAAACTGTTTTTT.

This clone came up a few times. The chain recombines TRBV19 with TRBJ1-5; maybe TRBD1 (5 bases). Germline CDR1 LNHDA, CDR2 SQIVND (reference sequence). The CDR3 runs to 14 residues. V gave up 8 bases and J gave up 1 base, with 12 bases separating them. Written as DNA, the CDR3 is TGTGCCAGTGCTAATGGGGGGAGCAATCAGCCCCAGCATTTT. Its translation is CASANGGSNQPQHF.

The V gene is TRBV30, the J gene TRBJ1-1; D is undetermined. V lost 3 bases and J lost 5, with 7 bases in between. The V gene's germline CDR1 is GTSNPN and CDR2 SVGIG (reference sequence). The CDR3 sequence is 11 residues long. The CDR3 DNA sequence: TGTGCCTGGAGATTGGAGACTGAAGCTTTCTTT. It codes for CAWRLETEAFF.

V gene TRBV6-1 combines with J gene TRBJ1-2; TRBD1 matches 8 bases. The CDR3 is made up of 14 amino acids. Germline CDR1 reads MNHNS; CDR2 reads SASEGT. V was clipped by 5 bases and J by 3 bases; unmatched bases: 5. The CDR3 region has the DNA TGTGCCAGCAGTACGACAGGGGCCTACTATGGCTACACCTTC. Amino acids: CASSTTGAYYGYTF.

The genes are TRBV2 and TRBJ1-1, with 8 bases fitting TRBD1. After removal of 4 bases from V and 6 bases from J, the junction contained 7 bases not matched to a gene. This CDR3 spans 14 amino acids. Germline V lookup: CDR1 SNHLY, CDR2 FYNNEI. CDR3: CASSAQTGEPEAFF. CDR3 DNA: TGTGCCAGCAGTGCCCAGACAGGGGAACCTGAAGCTTTCTTT.